This TCR beta chain originates from a study of blood T cell repertoires in COVID-19. Here immunoSEQ multiplex PCR was the method, and the copy in TCRdb shows in-frame clones only, minus some. The repertoire has roughly 280,000 clones, 70% to 90% of them found once; the top ten carry 4.6%. In germline, CDR1 is SGHDN, CDR2 FVKESK. There are 16 residues in the CDR3. V trimming: 4 bases; J trimming: 0 bases; junction bases outside the gene matches: 0. The sample consisted of peripheral blood. This receptor was obtained from a man between 60 and 70 years old who had recovered from COVID-19. The genes are TRBV14 and TRBJ2-1; TRBD2 aligns across 13 bases. CDR3 protein: CASSRLAGGSYNEQFF. CDR3 DNA: TGTGCCAGCAGCCGACTAGCGGGGGGCTCCTACAATGAGCAGTTCTTC.